This TCR beta chain is drawn from a study of Ad26.COV2.S vaccination and SARS-CoV-2 variants. Across the study: Once, or twice with 56 days between doses, Ad26.COV2.S was given intramuscularly.

Study observations and caveats: TCR breadth and depth estimates may have understated total T cell responses.

Of note for this clone: Antigen unknown.

The protocol was immunoSEQ multiplex PCR, while the TCRdb copy is restricted to in-frame clones and leaves out a portion. The table shows a few hundred thousand clones, with around 87% occurring only once. As for treatment: around 19 received Ad26.COV2.S at low or high dose, single or two shots; several received placebo; per-sample allocation not given. The samples date from day 63 after the first vaccine or placebo injection. Source: peripheral blood, taken in a trial of Ad26.COV2.S vaccine versus placebo. This TCR was sampled from a person between 18 and 59 years old who received the Ad26.COV2.S COVID-19 vaccine or a placebo.

The CDR3 is CASSRNRDEEAFF. The CDR3 DNA is TGTGCCAGCAGCCGAAACAGGGATGAAGAAGCTTTCTTT. This chain connects TRBV5-4 to TRBJ1-1, with a possible D match to TRBD1 (6 bases). Trimming removed 4 bases at V and 8 bases at J, with 15 bases between. Germline CDR1 and CDR2: SGHNT and YYREEE (reference sequence). The CDR3 has 13 residues.